A selection of T cell receptor beta chains follows, all from one sample in a study of shared clonotypes between healthy human individuals. Libraries were prepared by immunoSEQ multiplex PCR; TCRdb keeps only in-frame clonotypes and omits some of them. Here the sample spans more than 2 million clones, approximately 96% being singletons. Sequencing used naive CD4+ T cells sorted from blood. Source of these receptors: a man aged 18-30 years in good health. Each CDR3 is given with its conserved first and last residue.

J	V	CDR3
TRBJ2-1	TRBV7-2	CASSQRTARDEFF
TRBJ1-2	TRBV4-1	CASSQDQGLYGYTF
TRBJ1-5	TRBV19	CASRTSGGEGPQHF
TRBJ1-5	TRBV5-5	CASSLDGTGLGQPQHF
TRBJ1-6	TRBV2	CASRGTGTVSGGSPLHF
TRBJ2-1	TRBV7-9	CASSSRGLASNEQFF
TRBJ2-7	TRBV28	CATAGHEQYF
TRBJ1-6	TRBV27	CASSSTKTGTGNSPLHF
TRBJ1-5	TRBV19	CASSQVRGQPQHF
TRBJ2-1	TRBV4-3	CASSQDPSGSIGEQFF
TRBJ2-7	TRBV6-1	CASSVAGRTEQYF
TRBJ1-4	TRBV5-5	CASRFTPQGFENEKLFF
TRBJ1-6	TRBV19	CASSIGEAISPLHF
TRBJ2-1	TRBV19	CASSITSGGSYNEQFF
TRBJ1-1	TRBV28	CASSFSGRGITEAFF
TRBJ2-5	TRBV6-5	CASTGTGGEETQYF
TRBJ2-7	TRBV7-2	CASSLGVPAGRNEQYF
TRBJ1-2	TRBV6-5	CASSRQGSGYTF
TRBJ1-3	TRBV6-5	CASKSGNTIYF
TRBJ2-2	TRBV5-1	CASSFPSGVYTGELFF
TRBJ2-1	TRBV27	CASRTSGGGNEQFF
TRBJ2-5	TRBV18	CASSLSRQETQYF
TRBJ2-7	TRBV5-6	CASSWTGRFSYEQYF
TRBJ2-7	TRBV7-9	CASSPAGKSSYEQYF
TRBJ2-5	TRBV11-3	CASSLGGEYQETQYF
TRBJ2-5	TRBV11-2	CASSSGGETQYF
TRBJ2-2	TRBV11-2	CASSLGGNTGELFF
TRBJ2-7	TRBV10-2	CASSELQTYEQYF
TRBJ2-5	TRBV14	CASSQVVQETQYF
TRBJ2-2	TRBV7-2	CASSFKQGTGELFF
TRBJ2-3	TRBV11-3	CASSLRAGGSDTQYF
TRBJ2-4	TRBV6-5	CASQNIQYF
TRBJ2-5	TRBV11-2	CASSLVVGQETQYF
TRBJ1-2	TRBV12-5	CASGLEQGAGYTF
TRBJ1-6	TRBV6-5	CASGRGRTNSPLHF
TRBJ2-6	TRBV5-1	CASSPRSGANVLTF
TRBJ2-1	TRBV28	CASSLGRVNEQFF
TRBJ2-5	TRBV2	CASVLQGETQYF
TRBJ1-3	TRBV7-8	CASSLRGFTGNTIYF
TRBJ1-2	TRBV10-2	CASSETGLYGYTF